A selection of T cell receptor beta chains follows, all from one sample in a study of T-cell memory formation after mild COVID-19. TCRdb itself ran the 5' RACE reads through MiXCR, one entry per CDR3 protein. The sample holds roughly 600,000 distinct CDR3 sequences, roughly 18% seen once. The sample was PBMCs or a T cell subset sorted from them (not recorded which). The receptors originated from an adult woman who had mild COVID-19 (a few samples of this study predate the infection). Cell type and time point are not known. Both conserved end residues are part of each CDR3. A D gene is named only where the DNA matches it firmly. Size is stated for part of the rows, as once, few or many counts, or as a class when the clone is expanded.

clone_size	d_call	j_call	v_call	cdr3_nt	cdr3_aa
few	-	TRBJ2-1	TRBV3-1	TGTGCCAGCAGCCGAAGGAGGACTGGGAGCTCCTACAATGAGCAGTTCTTC	CASSRRRTGSSYNEQFF
-	TRBD2	TRBJ2-7	TRBV7-2	TGTGCCAGCAGCTTAGGGGGACTAGCGGGAGCCGGCGAGCAGTACTTC	CASSLGGLAGAGEQYF
-	-	TRBJ2-7	TRBV20-1	TGCAGTGTTCCCAGGGGGGGCCCTACCCTCACCGAGCAGTACTTC	CSVPRGGPTLTEQYF
few	TRBD2	TRBJ2-7	TRBV4-2	TGTGCCAGCAGCCAGGTCGAGGCGGGGGGCTCTAAGCAGCAGTACTTC	CASSQVEAGGSKQQYF
-	-	TRBJ2-1	TRBV6-2/TRBV6-3	TGTGCCAGCAGCCGAAACTACAATGAGCAGTTCTTC	CASSRNYNEQFF
few	TRBD1	TRBJ1-4	TRBV5-1	TGCGCCAGCAGCTGGGGTGACAGGGGGTCTCCCACAACTAATGAAAAACTGTTTTTT	CASSWGDRGSPTTNEKLFF
many	-	TRBJ2-7	TRBV5-4	TGTGCCAGCAGCTCAACAGGGATCTACGAGCAGTACTTC	CASSSTGIYEQYF
few	TRBD2	TRBJ2-3	TRBV5-1	TGCGCCAGCAGCTTGGTGGCGGGGGACACAGATACGCAGTATTTT	CASSLVAGDTDTQYF
few	-	TRBJ2-5	TRBV7-7	TGTGCCAGCAGCCATAATTGGGGCAGCCAAGAGACCCAGTACTTC	CASSHNWGSQETQYF
few	-	TRBJ2-5	TRBV5-1	TGCGCCAGCAGCTTGAACGGCCAGGAGACCCAGTACTTC	CASSLNGQETQYF
few	-	TRBJ1-1	TRBV3-1	TGTGCCAGCAGCCCCTCGACGGGCATCGGGACTGAAGCTTTCTTT	CASSPSTGIGTEAFF
few	TRBD1	TRBJ2-4	TRBV7-2	TGTGCCAGCAGCTTAGTGGCGACAGGGGCAAAAAACATTCAGTACTTC	CASSLVATGAKNIQYF
few	TRBD1	TRBJ1-1	TRBV4-1	TGCGCCAGCAGCCATTCCCGGGACAGGGCTTTCTTT	CASSHSRDRAFF
once	TRBD2	TRBJ2-7	TRBV6-5	TGTGCCAGCAGCCGGCCGGGGACTAGCGTATACGAGCAGTACTTC	CASSRPGTSVYEQYF
-	-	TRBJ1-6	TRBV20-1	TGCAGTGCTAGTTTCCAGGATGGGGTCCTCCACTTT	CSASFQDGVLHF
few	-	TRBJ1-2	TRBV7-2	TGTGCCAGCAGCTTAGTGGGGAGTCGACCGGGTAACTATGGCTACACCTTC	CASSLVGSRPGNYGYTF
few	-	TRBJ1-3	TRBV5-5	TGTGCCAGCGGGGGCGTTACCTCGAGGGCAGACACCATATATTTT	CASGGVTSRADTIYF
-	-	TRBJ1-2	TRBV4-3	TGCGCCAGCAGCCAAAGCGCGTACTATGGCTACACCTTC	CASSQSAYYGYTF
-	TRBD2	TRBJ2-7	TRBV29-1	TGCAGCGTTGGGGCTAGCGGTCCTGGCTATAAGTACGAGCAGTACTTC	CSVGASGPGYKYEQYF
few	-	TRBJ1-5	TRBV5-6	TGTGCCAGCAGCCTGGGCACGGGGCCCCAGCATTTT	CASSLGTGPQHF
few	-	TRBJ2-1	TRBV5-1	TGCGCCAGCAGACCAAGGGAACCCTACAATGAGCAGTTCTTC	CASRPREPYNEQFF
-	-	TRBJ2-7	TRBV29-1	TGCAGCGTTGAAGAAGGTCACAGGGTGGGGTACGAGCAGTACTTC	CSVEEGHRVGYEQYF
few	-	TRBJ2-1	TRBV11-2	TGTGCCAGCAGCTTAGGGCTAACGATTGCTTACAATGAGCAGTTCTTC	CASSLGLTIAYNEQFF
few	-	TRBJ1-2	TRBV6-5	TGTGCCAGCAGTTACTCGACGGGGACTGGCTACACCTTC	CASSYSTGTGYTF
-	-	TRBJ1-1	TRBV6-2/TRBV6-3	TGTGCCAGCAGTTTCTACCGGCGGGTAGCTTTCTTT	CASSFYRRVAFF
-	TRBD1	TRBJ1-3	TRBV3-1	TGTGCCAGCAGCCAAGGGGACAGGTTGTATTTAAACACCATATATTTT	CASSQGDRLYLNTIYF
-	-	TRBJ2-3	TRBV2	TGTGCCAGCAGTGCTGAACTACAGGGTTCTACGCAGTATTTT	CASSAELQGSTQYF
few	-	TRBJ2-7	TRBV19	TGTGCCAGTAGTATGACAGTTTTCTACGAGCAGTACTTC	CASSMTVFYEQYF
-	TRBD2	TRBJ2-1	TRBV14	TGTGCCAGCAGCTATAGGGAGCGGGGGGCCGACAATGAGCAGTTCTTC	CASSYRERGADNEQFF
few	TRBD1	TRBJ2-1	TRBV24-1	TGTGCCACCAGTGATTACAGGGGTGAGCAGTTCTTC	CATSDYRGEQFF
-	TRBD1	TRBJ2-5	TRBV24-1	TGTGCCACCAGTGAGAAACGAACCGGGACAGCACAAGAGACCCAGTACTTC	CATSEKRTGTAQETQYF
-	TRBD1	TRBJ1-2	TRBV9	TGTGCCAGCAGCGTAGAACAGGGACAGGGAGACTCTAACTATGGCTACACCTTC	CASSVEQGQGDSNYGYTF
few	-	TRBJ2-1	TRBV14	TGTGCCAGCAGCCAAGGAGGGAGGTTGAGCGACAATGAGCAGTTCTTC	CASSQGGRLSDNEQFF
many	-	TRBJ2-5	TRBV10-3	TGTGCCATCAGTGAGTCGAAGGGATTCCAAGAGACCCAGTACTTC	CAISESKGFQETQYF
-	-	TRBJ2-7	TRBV7-2	TGTGCCAGCAGCCTACGGGACCTCCCCTACGAGCAGTACTTC	CASSLRDLPYEQYF
few	TRBD2	TRBJ2-7	TRBV7-9	TGTGCCAGCAGCTTAGCGGGTAGCGGGAGTTTAACCTACGAGCAGTACTTC	CASSLAGSGSLTYEQYF
few	TRBD2	TRBJ2-1	TRBV2	TGTGCCACCAGACTAGCGGGTGGGATAAATGAGCAGTTCTTC	CATRLAGGINEQFF
few	-	TRBJ1-2	TRBV12-3/TRBV12-4	TGTGCCAGCAGCGCCTCGCGGGACTATGGCTACACCTTC	CASSASRDYGYTF
-	-	TRBJ1-2	TRBV7-2	TGTGCCAGCAGCTTAGGAGCGGACGGTTCCTATGGCTACACCTTC	CASSLGADGSYGYTF
-	TRBD2	TRBJ2-1	TRBV27	TGTGCCAGCAGTTTAAGAATAGCGGGGGGGCCCTCGGGCAATGAGCAGTTCTTC	CASSLRIAGGPSGNEQFF
few	-	TRBJ2-2	TRBV7-2	TGTGCCAGCAGCTCAATACAGGGGAACACCGGGGAGCTGTTTTTT	CASSSIQGNTGELFF
-	-	TRBJ2-5	TRBV6-9	TGTGCCAGCATCAACGGTCCGCCTAGCGCAGGGGAGACCCAGTACTTC	CASINGPPSAGETQYF
-	-	TRBJ2-5	TRBV9	TGTGCCAGCAGCGTAGCCCCTGGAGGGGAGACCCAGTACTTC	CASSVAPGGETQYF
-	-	TRBJ1-4	TRBV29-1	TGCAGCGTTGAAGCGGGTGGGGAAAAACTGTTTTTT	CSVEAGGEKLFF
many	-	TRBJ1-1	TRBV12-3/TRBV12-4	TGTGCCAGCAGTTTAGGGCGGGGAGAGGCTTTCTTT	CASSLGRGEAFF
few	TRBD2	TRBJ2-7	TRBV2	TGTGCCAGCATACTAGCGGCGAACTCGAACGAGCAGTACTTC	CASILAANSNEQYF
few	-	TRBJ2-3	TRBV5-1	TGCGCCAGCAGCTTGGAAGCGTCATCAGATACGCAGTATTTT	CASSLEASSDTQYF
few	-	TRBJ2-1	TRBV2	TGTGCCAGCACAGGGGGGGCTGCCTACAATGAGCAGTTCTTC	CASTGGAAYNEQFF
-	-	TRBJ2-7	TRBV6-1	TGTGCCAGCAGTGAAAGTACGGGGGCAGCCGGCGAGCAGTACTTC	CASSESTGAAGEQYF
few	-	TRBJ2-7	TRBV15	TGTGCCACCAGCAGAGAATGGCAGGCCTCCTACGAGCAGTACTTC	CATSREWQASYEQYF
-	-	TRBJ2-1	TRBV12-3/TRBV12-4	TGTGCCAGCAACTCCGAGGGGCAGTTCAGCGGTCATGAGCAGTTCTTC	CASNSEGQFSGHEQFF
-	-	TRBJ2-5	TRBV6-5	TGTGCCAGCAGTCCCCGGGAGATTGGGGAGACCCAGTACTTC	CASSPREIGETQYF